The 13 T cell receptor beta chains in this list originate from one sample, sequenced in a study of T-cell reconstitution after alpha-beta-depleted transplantation in children. Unique molecular identifiers were built into the TCRbeta library. TCRdb re-derived calls from the PCR reads in MiXCR, one entry per CDR3 protein. There are approximately 170,000 distinct CDR3 sequences in the sample; approximately 10% occur only once, and less than 15% lies in the top ten. This specimen was PBMCs, taken before TCRalphabeta/CD19-depleted stem cell transplant. The receptors were sampled from a boy younger than 10 with acute myeloid leukemia, due to receive a stem cell transplant.

The chain carries TRBV20-1 and TRBJ1-1; tentative D call: TRBD1 (5 bases). Germline-derived CDR1 and CDR2 are DFQATT and SNEGSKA (reference sequence). The CDR3 sequence is 17 residues long. Deletions cut 6 bases from V and 1 base from J, with 24 bases between. CDR3 in DNA: TGCAGTGCCGAATTCGTTTCCAGGACAAGCCCGAACACTGAAGCTTTCTTT. Protein product: CSAEFVSRTSPNTEAFF.

This clonotype has a count of ten or more. V gene TRBV5-1 combines with J gene TRBJ2-7, with 9 bases lining up with TRBD1. This CDR3 has 15 residues. The V gene's germline CDR1 is SGHRS and CDR2 YFSETQ. The V segment lost 4 bases and the J segment 5 bases; nucleotides outside the gene matches: 10. The CDR3 loop is CASSPGTGSQNEQYF. In nucleotides, the CDR3 is TGCGCCAGCAGCCCCGGGACAGGGAGCCAGAACGAGCAGTACTTC.

This clonotype came up many times. V gene TRBV4-1 combines with J gene TRBJ2-7, with 7 positions matching TRBD1. V lost 0 bases, J lost 1 base, and 3 bases stayed unmatched. The CDR3 length is 15 residues. Germline V gives CDR1 MGHRA, CDR2 YSYEKL. In DNA form, the CDR3 reads TGCGCCAGCAGCCAAGACGCAGGGGGATCCTACGAGCAGTACTTC. Translating it yields CASSQDAGGSYEQYF.

Concerning this clonotype itself: This may arise from a read error, as a much more abundant clone is one base away. This chain links TRBV11-2 with TRBJ1-2; the D is unclear. Germline CDR1 and CDR2: SGHAT and FQNNGV. The length of the CDR3 is 13 residues. The CDR3 reads CASSLDPGSGYPF. In DNA, the CDR3 is TGTGCCAGCAGCTTAGATCCGGGTTCAGGCTACCCCTTC.

This clonotype was seen repeatedly, ten times or more. The CDR3 nucleotides read TGTGCCACCAGCAAATGGGGGGCAAATGAGCAGTTCTTC. Amino acids: CATSKWGANEQFF. The chain employs TRBV15 and TRBJ2-1; D possibly matches TRBD1 or TRBD2 (6 bases each). Trimming removed 4 bases at V and 7 bases at J, with 11 bases between. Germline V gives CDR1 LNHNV, CDR2 YYDKDF (reference sequence). The CDR3 consists of 13 residues.

In this sample, this clonotype turned up many times. The chain combines TRBV12-3 or TRBV12-4 with TRBJ2-1; the match to TRBD2 covers 13 bases. Trimming at V came to 5 bases and at J to 4 bases, leaving 11 bases not matched to a gene. The CDR3 is 18 residues long. DNA of the CDR3: TGTGCCAGCAGTCGACTTACTAGCGGGAGGGCCTCGTACAATGAGCAGTTCTTC. It encodes CASSRLTSGRASYNEQFF.

This clonotype was observed many times. The CDR3 nucleotides read TGCAGTGCTAGACAGGGCCCGGGAGCTGAAGCTTTCTTT. Protein product: CSARQGPGAEAFF. The chain is built from TRBV20-1 and TRBJ1-1; D may be TRBD1 (5 bases). In germline, CDR1 is DFQATT, CDR2 SNEGSKA (reference sequence). The CDR3 has 13 residues. V lost 2 bases and J 6 bases, leaving 13 bases between the germline ends.

About this clonotype itself: This is likely a read error, given that the CDR3 carries no conserved phenylalanine or tryptophan at its end. The CDR3 nucleotides read TGCAGCGTTAATGGCTACCTCAATGAGCAGTTCTCC. Translation: CSVNGYLNEQFS. The chain links TRBV29-1 to TRBJ2-1; D not certain. CDR3 size: 12 residues. V lost 5 bases and J lost 6, with 11 bases in between. The germline gives CDR1 SQVTM, CDR2 ANQGSEA.

This clonotype was recorded at least ten times. An end of the junction differs from the germline gene, which may be a read error. The genes are TRBV20-1 and TRBJ2-5; D is perhaps TRBD1 (8 bases). CDR3 length: 14 amino acids. Germline V CDR1 and CDR2: DFQATT, SNEGSKA (reference sequence). CDR3 nucleotide sequence: TGCAGTGCCAAGGAGCGGGACAGGCTCGAGACCCATTACTTC. It is translated as CSAKERDRLETHYF.

This sequence joins TRBV20-1 and TRBJ2-3; D remains unclear. This CDR3 contains 14 residues. V was cut by 0 bases and J by 1 base, with 8 bases left in between. Germline-derived CDR1 and CDR2 are DFQATT and SNEGSKA (reference sequence). The CDR3 nucleotides are TGCAGTGCTAGAGATGCCGGACGCACAGATACGCAGTATTTT. It specifies CSARDAGRTDTQYF.

This clonotype came up once. Sequence at one end of the junction differs from germline and may be a read error. This chain joins TRBV2 and TRBJ2-1, with 8 bases that match TRBD1. CDR3 length equals 15 residues. From germline, CDR1 is SNHLY and CDR2 FYNNEI. The CDR3 bases are TGTGCCAGCAAGACAGGGGTCTTTTCCTACCATGAGCAGTTCTTC. Residues: CASKTGVFSYHEQFF.

As DNA, the CDR3 is TGTGCCAGCAGTTTAGGACAGGGTTTAGAGACTGAAGCTTTCTTT. Translating it yields CASSLGQGLETEAFF. The V gene is TRBV27, the J gene TRBJ1-1; 8 bases match TRBD1. In germline, CDR1 is MNHEY, CDR2 SMNVEV (reference sequence). Unmatched junction bases numbered 7, after V lost 2 bases and J lost 5 bases. The CDR3 is made up of 15 amino acids.

Ten or more counts support this clonotype. The gene calls are TRBV27 and TRBJ1-2, with D perhaps TRBD1 (6 bases). V lost 3 bases, J lost 3 bases, and 11 bases lay in between. The CDR3 length is 14 residues. The germline V gene encodes CDR1 MNHEY and CDR2 SMNVEV (reference sequence). The CDR3 is CASSFGGHDYGYTF. CDR3 DNA: TGTGCCAGCAGTTTCGGGGGACATGACTATGGCTACACCTTC.